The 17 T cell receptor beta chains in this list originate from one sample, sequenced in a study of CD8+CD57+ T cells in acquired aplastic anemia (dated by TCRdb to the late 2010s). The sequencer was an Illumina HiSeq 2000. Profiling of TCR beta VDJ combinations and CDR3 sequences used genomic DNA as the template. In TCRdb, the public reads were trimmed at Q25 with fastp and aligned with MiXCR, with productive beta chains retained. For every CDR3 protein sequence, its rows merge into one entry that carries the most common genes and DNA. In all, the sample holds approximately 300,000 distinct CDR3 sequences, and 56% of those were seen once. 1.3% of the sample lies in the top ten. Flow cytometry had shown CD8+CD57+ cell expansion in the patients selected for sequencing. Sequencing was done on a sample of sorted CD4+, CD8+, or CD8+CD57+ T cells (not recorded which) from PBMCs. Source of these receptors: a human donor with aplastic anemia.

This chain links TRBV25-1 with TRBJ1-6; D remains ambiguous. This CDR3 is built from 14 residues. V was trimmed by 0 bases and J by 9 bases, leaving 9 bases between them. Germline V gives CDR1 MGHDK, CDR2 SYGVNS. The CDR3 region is CASSEYSQSSPLHF. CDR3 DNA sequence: TGTGCCAGCAGTGAATATAGTCAGAGTTCACCCCTCCACTTT.

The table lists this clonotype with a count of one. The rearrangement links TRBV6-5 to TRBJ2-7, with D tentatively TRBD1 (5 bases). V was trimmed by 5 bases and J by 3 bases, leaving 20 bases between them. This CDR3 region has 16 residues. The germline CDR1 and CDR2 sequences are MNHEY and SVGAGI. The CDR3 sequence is CASSQTHRTINYEQYF. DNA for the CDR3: TGTGCCAGCAGTCAAACCCACAGGACCATCAACTACGAGCAGTACTTC.

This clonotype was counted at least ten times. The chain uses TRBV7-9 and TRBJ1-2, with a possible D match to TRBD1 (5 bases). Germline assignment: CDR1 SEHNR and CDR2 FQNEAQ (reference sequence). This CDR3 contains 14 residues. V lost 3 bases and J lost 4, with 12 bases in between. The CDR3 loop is CASSFDQGSYGYTF. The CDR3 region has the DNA TGTGCCAGCAGCTTTGATCAGGGTTCCTATGGCTACACCTTC. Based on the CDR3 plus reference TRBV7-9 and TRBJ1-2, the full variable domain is DTGVSQNPRHKITKRGQNVTFRCDPISEHNRLYWYRQTLGQGPEFLTYFQNEAQLEKSRLLSDRFSAERPKGSFSTLEIQRTEQGDSAMYLCASSFDQGSYGYTFGSGTRLTVV.

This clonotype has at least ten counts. As DNA, the CDR3 is TGTGCCAGCAGTTACTCATTAGCGGGAGGTACTTACAATGAGCAGTTCTTC. Amino acid sequence: CASSYSLAGGTYNEQFF. The chain joins TRBV6-6 to TRBJ2-1; 10 nucleotides match TRBD2. This CDR3 has 17 residues. CDR1 is MNHNY and CDR2 is SVGAGI in the germline V gene (reference sequence). Trimming at V came to 0 bases and at J to 4 bases, leaving 6 bases not matched to a gene.

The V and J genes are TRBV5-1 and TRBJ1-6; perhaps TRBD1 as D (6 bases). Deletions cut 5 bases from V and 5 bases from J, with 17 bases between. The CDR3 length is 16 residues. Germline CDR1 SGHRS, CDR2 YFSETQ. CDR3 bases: TGCGCCAGCAGATCGGCAGGGGCGTATCATAATTCACCCCTCCACTTT. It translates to CASRSAGAYHNSPLHF.

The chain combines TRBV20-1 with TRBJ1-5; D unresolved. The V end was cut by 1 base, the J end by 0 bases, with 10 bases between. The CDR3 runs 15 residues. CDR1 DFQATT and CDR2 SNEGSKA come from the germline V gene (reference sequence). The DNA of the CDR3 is TGCAGTGCTAGAGTGGAGGCGCTTAGCAATCAGCCCCAGCATTTT. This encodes CSARVEALSNQPQHF.

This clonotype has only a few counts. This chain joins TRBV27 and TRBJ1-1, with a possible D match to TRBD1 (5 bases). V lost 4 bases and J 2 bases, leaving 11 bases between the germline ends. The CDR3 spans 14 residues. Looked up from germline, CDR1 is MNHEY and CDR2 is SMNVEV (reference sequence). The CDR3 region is CASSWQGPNTEAFF. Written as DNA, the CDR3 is TGTGCCAGCAGTTGGCAGGGACCCAACACTGAAGCTTTCTTT.

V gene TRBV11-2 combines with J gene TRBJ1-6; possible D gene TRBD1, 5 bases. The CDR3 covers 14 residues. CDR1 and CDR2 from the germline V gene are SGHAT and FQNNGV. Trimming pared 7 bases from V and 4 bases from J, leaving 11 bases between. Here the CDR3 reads CASTQGAYNSPLHF. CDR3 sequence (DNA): TGTGCCAGCACCCAGGGAGCATATAATTCACCCCTCCACTTT.

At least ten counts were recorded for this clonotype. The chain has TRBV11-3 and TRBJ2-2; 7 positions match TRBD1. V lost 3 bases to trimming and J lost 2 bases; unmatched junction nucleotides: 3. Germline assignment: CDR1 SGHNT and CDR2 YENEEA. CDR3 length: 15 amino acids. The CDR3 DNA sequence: TGTGCCAGCAGCTTCGGGACAGCCAACACCGGGGAGCTGTTTTTT. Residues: CASSFGTANTGELFF. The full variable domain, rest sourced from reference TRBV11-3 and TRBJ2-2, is EAGVVQSPRYKIIEKKQPVAFWCNPISGHNTLYWYLQNLGQGPELLIRYENEEAVDDSQLPKDRFSAERLKGVDSTLKIQPAELGDSAVYLCASSFGTANTGELFFGEGSRLTVL.

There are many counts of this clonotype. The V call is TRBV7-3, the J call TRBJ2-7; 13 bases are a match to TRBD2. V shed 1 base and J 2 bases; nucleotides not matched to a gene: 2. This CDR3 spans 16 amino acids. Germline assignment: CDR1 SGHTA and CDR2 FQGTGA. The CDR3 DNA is TGTGCCAGCAGCTTAATGGGGACTAGCGGGGCCTACGAGCAGTACTTC. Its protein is CASSLMGTSGAYEQYF.

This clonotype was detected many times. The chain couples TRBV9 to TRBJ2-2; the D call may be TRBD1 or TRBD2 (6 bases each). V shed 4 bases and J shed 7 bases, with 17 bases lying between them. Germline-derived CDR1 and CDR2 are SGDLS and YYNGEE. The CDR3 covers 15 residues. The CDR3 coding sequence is TGTGCCAGCAGCATTGGGGGGCAGGCTCACGGGGAGCTGTTTTTT. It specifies CASSIGGQAHGELFF.

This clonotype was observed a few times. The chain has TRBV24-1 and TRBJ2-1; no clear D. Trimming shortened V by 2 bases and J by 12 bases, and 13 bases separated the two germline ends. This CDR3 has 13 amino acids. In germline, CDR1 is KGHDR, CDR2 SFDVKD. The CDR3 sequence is CATSDSPHESQFF. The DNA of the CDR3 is TGTGCCACCAGTGATTCCCCTCACGAGTCGCAGTTCTTC.

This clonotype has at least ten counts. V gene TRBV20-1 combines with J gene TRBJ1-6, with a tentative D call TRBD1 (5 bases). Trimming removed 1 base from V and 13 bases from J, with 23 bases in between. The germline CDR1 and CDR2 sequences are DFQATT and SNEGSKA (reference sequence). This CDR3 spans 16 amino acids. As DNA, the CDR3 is TGCAGTGCTAGAGGGTCGATCGGGGGACTGCCGGTTCCCCTCCACTTT. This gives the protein CSARGSIGGLPVPLHF.

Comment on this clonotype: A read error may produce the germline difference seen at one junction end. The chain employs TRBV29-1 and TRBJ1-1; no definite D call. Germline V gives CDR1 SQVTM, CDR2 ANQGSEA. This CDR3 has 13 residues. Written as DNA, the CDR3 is TGCAGCGTTGAAGAAAAGGCGATCACTGAAGCTTCCTTT. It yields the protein CSVEEKAITEASF.

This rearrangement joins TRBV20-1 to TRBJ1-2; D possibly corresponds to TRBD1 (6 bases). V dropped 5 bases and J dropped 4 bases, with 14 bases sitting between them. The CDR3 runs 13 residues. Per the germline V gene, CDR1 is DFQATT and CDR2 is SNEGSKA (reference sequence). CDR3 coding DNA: TGCAGTGCTCCAGCCGGGGGCCGCTATGGCTACACCTTC. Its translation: CSAPAGGRYGYTF.

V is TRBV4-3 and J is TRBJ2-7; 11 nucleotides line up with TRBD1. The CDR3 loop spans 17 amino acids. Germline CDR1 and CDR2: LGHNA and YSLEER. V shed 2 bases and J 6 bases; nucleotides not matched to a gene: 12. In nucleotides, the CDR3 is TGCGCCAGCAGCCAAAACCTTGGACAGGGGGCGCAGGGCGAGCAGTACTTC. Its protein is CASSQNLGQGAQGEQYF.

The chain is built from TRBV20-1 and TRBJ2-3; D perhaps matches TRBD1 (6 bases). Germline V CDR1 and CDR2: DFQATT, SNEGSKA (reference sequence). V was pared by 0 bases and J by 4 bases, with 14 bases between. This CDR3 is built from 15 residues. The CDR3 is CSARDYARGADTQYF. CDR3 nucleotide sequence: TGCAGTGCTAGAGATTACGCCAGGGGCGCAGATACGCAGTATTTT.